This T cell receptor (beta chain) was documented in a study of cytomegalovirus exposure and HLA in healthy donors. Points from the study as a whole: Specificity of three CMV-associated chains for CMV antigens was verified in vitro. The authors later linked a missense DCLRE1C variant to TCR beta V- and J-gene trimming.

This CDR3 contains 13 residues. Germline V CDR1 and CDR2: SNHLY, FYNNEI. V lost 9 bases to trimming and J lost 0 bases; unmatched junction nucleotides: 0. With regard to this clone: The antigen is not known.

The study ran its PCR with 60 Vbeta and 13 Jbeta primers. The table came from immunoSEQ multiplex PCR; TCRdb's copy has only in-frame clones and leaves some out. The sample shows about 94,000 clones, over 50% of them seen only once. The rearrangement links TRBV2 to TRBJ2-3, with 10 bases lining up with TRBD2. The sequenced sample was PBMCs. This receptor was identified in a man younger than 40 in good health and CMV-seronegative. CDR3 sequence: CARGLASTDTQYF. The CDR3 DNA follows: TGTGCCAGGGGACTAGCGAGCACAGATACGCAGTATTTT. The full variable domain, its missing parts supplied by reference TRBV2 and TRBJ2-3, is EPEVTQTPSHQVTQMGQEVILRCVPISNHLYFYWYRQILGQKVEFLVSFYNNEISEKSEIFDDQFSVERPDGSNFTLKIRSTKLEDSAMYFCARGLASTDTQYFGPGTRLTVL.